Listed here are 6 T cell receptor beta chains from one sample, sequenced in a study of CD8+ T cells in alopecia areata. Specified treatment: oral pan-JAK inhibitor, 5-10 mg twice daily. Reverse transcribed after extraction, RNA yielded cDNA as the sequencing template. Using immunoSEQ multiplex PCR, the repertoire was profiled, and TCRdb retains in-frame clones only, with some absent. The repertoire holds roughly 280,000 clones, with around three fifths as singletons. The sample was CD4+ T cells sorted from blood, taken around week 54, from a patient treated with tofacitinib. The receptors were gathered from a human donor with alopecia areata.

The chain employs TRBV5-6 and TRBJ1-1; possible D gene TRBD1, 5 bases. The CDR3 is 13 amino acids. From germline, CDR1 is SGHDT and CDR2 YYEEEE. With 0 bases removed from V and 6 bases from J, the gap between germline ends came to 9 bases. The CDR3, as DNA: TGTGCCAGCAGCTTGGTCGGCAGGGCTGAAGCTTTCTTT. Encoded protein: CASSLVGRAEAFF.

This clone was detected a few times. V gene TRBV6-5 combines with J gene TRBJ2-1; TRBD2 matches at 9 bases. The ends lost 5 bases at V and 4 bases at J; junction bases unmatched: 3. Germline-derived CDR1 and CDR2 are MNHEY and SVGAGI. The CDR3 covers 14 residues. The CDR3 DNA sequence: TGTGCCAGCAGTAGCGGGGGGCCTTACAATGAGCAGTTCTTC. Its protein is CASSSGGPYNEQFF.

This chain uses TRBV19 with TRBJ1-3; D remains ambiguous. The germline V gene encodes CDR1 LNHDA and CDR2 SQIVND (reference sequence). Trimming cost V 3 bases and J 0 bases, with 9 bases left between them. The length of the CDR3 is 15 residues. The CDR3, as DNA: TGTGCCAGTAGTATGTCCGGACTCTCTGGAAACACCATATATTTT. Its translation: CASSMSGLSGNTIYF.

CDR3 amino acids: CASSPRAGGTQETQYF. Here the CDR3 DNA reads TGTGCCAGCAGCCCCCGGGCGGGGGGGACCCAAGAGACCCAGTACTTC. V usage is TRBV9 and J usage is TRBJ2-5; 9 nucleotides line up with TRBD2. Germline V gives CDR1 SGDLS, CDR2 YYNGEE. The CDR3 covers 16 residues. V gave up 4 bases and J gave up 1 base; unmatched junction bases: 8.

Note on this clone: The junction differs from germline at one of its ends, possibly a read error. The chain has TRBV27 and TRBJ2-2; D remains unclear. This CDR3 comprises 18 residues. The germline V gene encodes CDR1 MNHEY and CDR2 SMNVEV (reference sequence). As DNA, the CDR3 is TGTGCCAGCAGTTTAGTCGAGACCCTATTGATGGGCACCCGGGAGCTGTTTTTT. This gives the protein CASSLVETLLMGTRELFF.

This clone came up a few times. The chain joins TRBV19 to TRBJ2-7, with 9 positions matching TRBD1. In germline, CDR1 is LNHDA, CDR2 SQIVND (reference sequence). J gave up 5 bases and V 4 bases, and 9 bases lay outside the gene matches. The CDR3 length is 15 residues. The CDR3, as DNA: TGTGCCAGTAGTACCACAGGGACAGGGTCCCACGAGCAGTACTTC. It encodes CASSTTGTGSHEQYF.